The 28 T cell receptor beta chains below all came from one sample that was sequenced in a study of OX40 agonist ivuxolimab in advanced cancers. TCRdb's copy holds only in-frame clones and misses some; the assay was immunoSEQ multiplex PCR. The table lists over 20,000 clones, 65% to 90% of them singletons. This specimen was CD4+ or CD8+ T cells sorted from blood, taken in a trial of the OX40 agonist ivuxolimab. These receptors were taken from an adult with an advanced solid tumor such as melanoma, head and neck, liver or kidney cancer.

This chain uses TRBV5-6 with TRBJ2-7; D is uncertain. The CDR3 is 14 amino acids. The germline V gene has CDR1 SGHDT and CDR2 YYEEEE. V was shortened by 4 bases and J by 0 bases, with 11 bases between the two germline ends. CDR3: CASSRGTISYEQYF. The CDR3 region has the DNA TGTGCCAGCAGCCGAGGAACGATCTCCTACGAGCAGTACTTC.

The V gene is TRBV6-6, the J gene TRBJ2-3; the match to TRBD1 covers 7 bases. The V gene end was trimmed by 6 bases and the J gene end by 6 bases; junction bases not matched to a gene: 6. CDR3 length equals 13 residues. CDR1 is MNHNY and CDR2 is SVGAGI in the germline V gene (reference sequence). The CDR3 nucleotides are TGTGCCAGCAGCCCAGGGGGATCCGATACGCAGTATTTT. It specifies CASSPGGSDTQYF.

This chain connects TRBV7-2 to TRBJ2-3, with D unresolved. V shed 2 bases and J shed 6 bases, with 9 bases lying between them. This CDR3 region has 13 residues. Germline V gene data show CDR1 as SGHTA and CDR2 as FQGNSA. In DNA, the CDR3 is TGTGCCAGCAGCTTATATGCGACGGATACGCAGTATTTT. Protein product: CASSLYATDTQYF.

This clone was detected only a few times. The rearrangement uses TRBV4-3 and TRBJ2-2; perhaps TRBD2 as D (5 bases). CDR1 is LGHNA and CDR2 is YSLEER in the germline V gene. Trimming shortened V by 4 bases and J by 3 bases, and 12 bases separated the two germline ends. The CDR3 is made up of 15 amino acids. CDR3 sequence reads: CASSLIAGDTGELFF. CDR3 DNA sequence: TGCGCCAGCAGCCTCATTGCGGGCGACACCGGGGAGCTGTTTTTT.

The genes are TRBV5-4 and TRBJ1-1; 7 bases are a match to TRBD1. Germline CDR1 SGHNT, CDR2 YYREEE (reference sequence). There are 16 residues in the CDR3. V dropped 4 bases and J dropped 3; count of bases not matched to a gene: 12. The DNA of the CDR3 is TGTGCCAGCAGCCCCATGAAACTCAGGGGGGACACTGAAGCTTTCTTT. Translation gives CASSPMKLRGDTEAFF.

V is TRBV9 and J is TRBJ2-1; 10 nucleotides agree with TRBD1. The junction had 7 bases not matched to a gene; V was cut back by 0 bases and J by 10 bases. The CDR3 consists of 15 residues. CDR1 and CDR2 from the germline V gene are SGDLS and YYNGEE. The CDR3 here is CASSVDRGTGEEQFF. DNA of the CDR3: TGTGCCAGCAGCGTAGACAGAGGGACAGGGGAGGAGCAGTTCTTC.

The rearrangement uses TRBV7-9 and TRBJ1-2; D not resolved. CDR3 size: 13 residues. Trimming cost V 2 bases and J 4 bases, with 8 bases left between them. Germline V gives CDR1 SEHNR, CDR2 FQNEAQ (reference sequence). CDR3 protein: CASSLMSGYGYTF. The CDR3 DNA reads as TGTGCCAGCAGCTTAATGTCGGGCTATGGCTACACCTTC.

The chain combines TRBV2 with TRBJ2-7; D may be TRBD1 (6 bases). Looked up from germline, CDR1 is SNHLY and CDR2 is FYNNEI. The CDR3 totals 14 residues. V gave up 5 bases and J gave up 6 bases, with 17 bases separating them. CDR3 nucleotides: TGTGCCAGCAGTCCTCAGGGGAGCGTCTCCGAGCAGTACTTC. Its protein product is CASSPQGSVSEQYF.

The J gene is TRBJ2-4, the V gene TRBV6-1; no definite D call. Germline assignment: CDR1 MNHNS and CDR2 SASEGT. The CDR3 extends over 15 amino acids. Trimming pared 7 bases from V and 0 bases from J, leaving 13 bases between. The CDR3 reads CASKGRTLAKNIQYF. In nucleotides, the CDR3 is TGTGCCAGCAAGGGCAGGACCCTAGCCAAAAACATTCAGTACTTC.

The chain couples TRBV6-5 to TRBJ2-5; no reliable D call. Germline V gene sequence: CDR1 MNHEY, CDR2 SVGAGI. The CDR3 has 14 residues. V was pared by 6 bases and J by 0 bases, with 11 bases between. Here the CDR3 reads CASSPGPNQETQYF. Here the CDR3 DNA reads TGTGCCAGCAGCCCCGGACCGAACCAAGAGACCCAGTACTTC.

The gene calls are TRBV7-3 and TRBJ2-1; D may match TRBD1 or TRBD2 (5 bases each). The CDR3 totals 17 residues. Trimming removed 0 bases at V and 7 bases at J, with 19 bases between. CDR1 and CDR2 (germline): SGHTA, FQGTGA. The CDR3 spells CASSLTAGTLLGNEQFF. The CDR3, as DNA: TGTGCCAGCAGCTTAACCGCCGGGACGTTGTTGGGGAATGAGCAGTTCTTC.

This sequence joins TRBV6-5 and TRBJ2-3; 9 bases map to TRBD2. The germline V gene encodes CDR1 MNHEY and CDR2 SVGAGI. The CDR3 length is 14 residues. Trimming at V came to 4 bases and at J to 4 bases, leaving 3 bases not matched to a gene. CDR3 in amino acids: CASSFSGRADTQYF. CDR3 nucleotides: TGTGCCAGCAGTTTTAGCGGGAGAGCAGATACGCAGTATTTT.

V gene TRBV2 combines with J gene TRBJ2-1; TRBD1 is a possible D gene (5 bases). Per the germline V gene, CDR1 is SNHLY and CDR2 is FYNNEI. The CDR3 is 15 amino acids. V lost 7 bases, J lost 7 bases, and 20 bases lay in between. The DNA for the CDR3 is TGTGCCAGCATGTCAGGGTCGAACGCCATAAATGAGCAGTTCTTC. Translated, it gives CASMSGSNAINEQFF. The variable domain in full, with the rest retrieved from reference TRBV2 and TRBJ2-1, is EPEVTQTPSHQVTQMGQEVILRCVPISNHLYFYWYRQILGQKVEFLVSFYNNEISEKSEIFDDQFSVERPDGSNFTLKIRSTKLEDSAMYFCASMSGSNAINEQFFGPGTRLTVL.

The gene calls are TRBV2 and TRBJ1-5; TRBD1 agrees at 9 bases. The V gene's germline CDR1 is SNHLY and CDR2 FYNNEI. With V trimmed by 7 bases and J by 7 bases, 8 bases remained unmatched. The CDR3 length is 14 residues. This CDR3 is CASMDGTGHQPQHF. As DNA, the CDR3 is TGTGCCAGCATGGATGGGACAGGGCACCAGCCCCAGCATTTT.

The chain employs TRBV5-4 and TRBJ1-6; D is perhaps TRBD1 (5 bases). V lost 5 bases and J lost 7, with 7 bases in between. This CDR3 spans 12 amino acids. In germline, CDR1 is SGHNT, CDR2 YYREEE (reference sequence). CDR3 amino acids: CASRRGNSPLHF. The DNA for the CDR3 is TGTGCCAGCAGGAGGGGAAATTCACCCCTCCACTTT.

The chain combines TRBV9 with TRBJ2-3; D possibly corresponds to TRBD2 (6 bases). The length of the CDR3 is 15 residues. Germline V gene lookup returns CDR1 SGDLS and CDR2 YYNGEE. Trimming shortened V by 0 bases and J by 2 bases, and 10 bases separated the two germline ends. The CDR3 is CASSVAAGYTDTQYF. The CDR3 region has the DNA TGTGCCAGCAGCGTAGCGGCGGGATACACAGATACGCAGTATTTT.

The chain links TRBV7-8 to TRBJ2-1, with 8 bases that match TRBD2. Germline lookup yields CDR1 SGHVS and CDR2 FQNEAQ. The CDR3 runs to 14 residues. Trimming at V came to 4 bases and at J to 14 bases, leaving 13 bases not matched to a gene. The CDR3 coding sequence is TGTGCCAGCAGCTCCCGGTTGGGACTAGAGGGGGAGTTCTTC. It codes for CASSSRLGLEGEFF.

J is TRBJ2-7 and V is TRBV2; D not certain. Germline V CDR1 and CDR2: SNHLY, FYNNEI. V lost 7 bases to trimming and J lost 4 bases, with 11 bases between them. The CDR3 spans 12 residues. CDR3 sequence: CASNIGGYEQYF. CDR3 sequence (DNA): TGTGCCAGCAATATAGGCGGATACGAGCAGTACTTC.

This chain links TRBV5-4 with TRBJ1-1; D not certain. The CDR3 extends over 15 amino acids. Between the trimmed V and J ends, which lost 4 bases and 5 bases, there was a span of 18 bases. Germline loops: CDR1 SGHNT, CDR2 YYREEE (reference sequence). Written as DNA, the CDR3 is TGTGCCAGCAGCGGAGGCGCCGGTGTGATTACTGAAGCTTTCTTT. As protein: CASSGGAGVITEAFF.

The chain employs TRBV4-3 and TRBJ1-3; no clear D. V lost 2 bases and J lost 7, with 18 bases in between. CDR1 is LGHNA and CDR2 is YSLEER in the germline V gene. CDR3 length: 16 amino acids. The CDR3 sequence: CASSQQARLVGNTIYF. CDR3 nucleotide sequence: TGCGCCAGCAGCCAACAAGCAAGGCTTGTCGGGAACACCATATATTTT.

The gene calls are TRBV18 and TRBJ2-3; D unclear. V lost 1 base to trimming and J lost 4 bases, with 15 bases between them. In germline, CDR1 is KGHSH, CDR2 LQKENI. The CDR3 covers 16 residues. The CDR3 loop reads CASSPLGSIGADTQYF. CDR3 nucleotides: TGTGCCAGCTCACCACTCGGCAGTATAGGCGCAGATACGCAGTATTTT.

The rearrangement joins TRBV6-1 to TRBJ2-5, with D perhaps matching TRBD2 (6 bases). The CDR3 is made up of 15 amino acids. Germline values: CDR1 MNHNS, CDR2 SASEGT. V was clipped by 4 bases and J by 4 bases, with 16 bases between them. CDR3: CASSVGMLGGETQYF. The CDR3 nucleotides are TGTGCCAGCAGTGTCGGGATGCTGGGAGGAGAGACCCAGTACTTC.

This chain joins TRBV2 and TRBJ2-1; 7 nucleotides align to TRBD1. Germline V gene sequence: CDR1 SNHLY, CDR2 FYNNEI. This CDR3 comprises 15 residues. J was trimmed by 1 base and V by 7 bases; bases with no gene match: 7. Written as DNA, the CDR3 is TGTGCCAGCATTTACGACAGGGTATCCTACAATGAGCAGTTCTTC. This translates into CASIYDRVSYNEQFF.

The genes are TRBV6-1 and TRBJ2-3, with a weak D call TRBD2 (7 bases). V gave up 5 bases and J gave up 2 bases, with 14 bases separating them. Germline V lookup: CDR1 MNHNS, CDR2 SASEGT. This CDR3 is built from 15 residues. The chain's CDR3 is CASSQGGGDTDTQYF. In nucleotides, the CDR3 is TGTGCCAGCAGTCAAGGGGGAGGGGACACAGATACGCAGTATTTT.

In its sample, this clone ranks as medium-sized. The rearrangement uses TRBV29-1 and TRBJ2-1; 10 nucleotides match TRBD2. Looked up from germline, CDR1 is SQVTM and CDR2 is ANQGSEA. With V trimmed by 4 bases and J by 3 bases, 9 bases remained unmatched. There are 16 residues in the CDR3. As DNA, the CDR3 is TGCAGCGTTGTTGGCCTAGCGGGAGAGGTCTACAATGAGCAGTTCTTC. Residues: CSVVGLAGEVYNEQFF.

This clone came up once. The V and J genes are TRBV19 and TRBJ2-1, with D perhaps given as TRBD1 or TRBD2 (6 bases each). Trimming removed 2 bases at V and 7 bases at J, with 15 bases between. The germline gives CDR1 LNHDA, CDR2 SQIVND (reference sequence). CDR3 length: 15 residues. CDR3 amino acids: CASSILVGGRNEQFF. The CDR3 DNA reads TGTGCCAGTAGTATATTAGTAGGGGGGCGGAATGAGCAGTTCTTC.

Details on this clone: The junction shows a germline mismatch at one end, possibly a read error. V usage is TRBV27 and J usage is TRBJ1-1; D possibly corresponds to TRBD1 (5 bases). This CDR3 spans 17 amino acids. Germline CDR1 MNHEY, CDR2 SMNVEV (reference sequence). CDR3 nucleotides: TGTGCCAGCAGTCTATCCAACAGGAGGGGTTTAAACACTGAAGCTTTCTTT. Its protein is CASSLSNRRGLNTEAFF.

The sample holds one count of this clone. V and J are TRBV2 and TRBJ1-5; TRBD1 matches 7 bases. V gave up 6 bases and J gave up 2 bases; unmatched junction bases: 22. This CDR3 spans 20 amino acids. Germline V CDR1 and CDR2: SNHLY, FYNNEI. Written as DNA, the CDR3 is TGTGCCAGCAGCTCATTCGCGGGACAGACCTATATAGAGGGCAATCAGCCCCAGCATTTT. Translated, it gives CASSSFAGQTYIEGNQPQHF.